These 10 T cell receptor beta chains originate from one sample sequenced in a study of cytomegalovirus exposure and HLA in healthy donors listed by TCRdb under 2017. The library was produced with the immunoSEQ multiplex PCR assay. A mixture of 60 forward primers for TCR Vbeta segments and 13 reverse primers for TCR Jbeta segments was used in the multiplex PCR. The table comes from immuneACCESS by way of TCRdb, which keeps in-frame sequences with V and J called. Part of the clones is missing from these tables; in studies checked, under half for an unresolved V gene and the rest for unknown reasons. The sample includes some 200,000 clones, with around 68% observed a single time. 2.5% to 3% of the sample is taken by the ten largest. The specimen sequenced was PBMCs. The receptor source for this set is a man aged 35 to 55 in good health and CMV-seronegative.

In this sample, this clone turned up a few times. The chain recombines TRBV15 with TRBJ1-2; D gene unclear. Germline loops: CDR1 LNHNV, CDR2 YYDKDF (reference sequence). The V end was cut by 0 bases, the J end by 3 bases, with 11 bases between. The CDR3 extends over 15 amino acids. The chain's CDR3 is CATSRDRNSYYGYTF. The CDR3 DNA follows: TGTGCCACCAGCAGAGATAGAAACAGTTACTATGGCTACACCTTC.

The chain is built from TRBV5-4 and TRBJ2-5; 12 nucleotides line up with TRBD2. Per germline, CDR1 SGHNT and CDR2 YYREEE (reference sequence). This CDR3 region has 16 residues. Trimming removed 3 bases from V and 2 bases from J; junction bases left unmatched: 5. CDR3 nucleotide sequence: TGTGCCAGCAGCTCCCGGGGACTAGCGGGTCAAGAGACCCAGTACTTC. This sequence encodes CASSSRGLAGQETQYF.

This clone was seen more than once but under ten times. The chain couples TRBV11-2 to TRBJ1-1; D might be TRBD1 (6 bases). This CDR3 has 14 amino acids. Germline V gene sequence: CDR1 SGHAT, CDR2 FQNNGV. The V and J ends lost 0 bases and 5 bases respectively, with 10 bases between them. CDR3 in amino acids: CASSLDPGHTEAFF. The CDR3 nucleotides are TGTGCCAGCAGCTTAGATCCGGGACATACTGAAGCTTTCTTT.

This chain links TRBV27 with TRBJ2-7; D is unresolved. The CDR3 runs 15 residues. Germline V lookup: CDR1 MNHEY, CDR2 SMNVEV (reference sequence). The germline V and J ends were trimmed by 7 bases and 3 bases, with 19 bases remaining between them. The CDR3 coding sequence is TGTGCCAGCAATGTTGAGTTGACCCCAGGCTACGAGCAGTACTTC. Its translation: CASNVELTPGYEQYF.

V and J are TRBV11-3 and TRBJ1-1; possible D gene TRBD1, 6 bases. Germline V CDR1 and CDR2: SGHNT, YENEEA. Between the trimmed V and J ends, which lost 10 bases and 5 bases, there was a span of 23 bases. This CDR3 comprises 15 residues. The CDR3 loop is CAKPGELRGGTEAFF. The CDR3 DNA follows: TGTGCCAAACCGGGGGAACTTAGGGGGGGGACTGAAGCTTTCTTT.

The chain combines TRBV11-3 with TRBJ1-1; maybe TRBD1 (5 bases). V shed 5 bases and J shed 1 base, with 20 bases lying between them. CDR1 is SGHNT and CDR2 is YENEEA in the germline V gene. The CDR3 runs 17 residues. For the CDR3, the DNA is TGTGCCAGCAGCCCTTCGCGTGGCTTCCAGGGGAACACTGAAGCTTTCTTT. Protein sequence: CASSPSRGFQGNTEAFF. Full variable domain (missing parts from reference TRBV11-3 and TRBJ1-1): EAGVVQSPRYKIIEKKQPVAFWCNPISGHNTLYWYLQNLGQGPELLIRYENEEAVDDSQLPKDRFSAERLKGVDSTLKIQPAELGDSAVYLCASSPSRGFQGNTEAFFGQGTRLTVV.

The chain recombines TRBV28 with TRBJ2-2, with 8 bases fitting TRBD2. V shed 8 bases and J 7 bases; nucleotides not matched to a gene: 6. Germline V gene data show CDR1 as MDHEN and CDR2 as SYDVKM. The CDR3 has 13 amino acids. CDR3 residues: CASLGGAGGELFF. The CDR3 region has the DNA TGTGCCAGCCTCGGGGGGGCCGGCGGGGAGCTGTTTTTT.

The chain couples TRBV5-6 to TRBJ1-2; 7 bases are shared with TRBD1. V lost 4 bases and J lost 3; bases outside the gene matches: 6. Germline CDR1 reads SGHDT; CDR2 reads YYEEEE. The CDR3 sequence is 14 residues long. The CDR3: CASSQGQGDYGYTF. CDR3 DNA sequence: TGTGCCAGCAGCCAGGGGCAGGGGGACTATGGCTACACCTTC. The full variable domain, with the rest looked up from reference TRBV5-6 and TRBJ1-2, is DAGVTQSPTHLIKTRGQQVTLRCSPKSGHDTVSWYQQALGQGPQFIFQYYEEEERQRGNFPDRFSGHQFPNYSSELNVNALLLGDSALYLCASSQGQGDYGYTFGSGTRLTVV.

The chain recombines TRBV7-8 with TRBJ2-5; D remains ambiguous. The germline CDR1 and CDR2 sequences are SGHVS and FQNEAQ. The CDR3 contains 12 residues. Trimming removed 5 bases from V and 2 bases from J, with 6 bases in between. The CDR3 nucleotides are TGTGCCAGCAGCAAGGAGCAAGAGACCCAGTACTTC. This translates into CASSKEQETQYF.

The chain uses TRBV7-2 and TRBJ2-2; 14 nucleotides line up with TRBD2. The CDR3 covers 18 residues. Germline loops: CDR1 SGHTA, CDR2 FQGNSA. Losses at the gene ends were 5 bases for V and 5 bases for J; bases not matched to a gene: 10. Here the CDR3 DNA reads TGTGCCAGCAGCCTAGGGACTAGCGGGAGTTTTTCGACCGGGGAGCTGTTTTTT. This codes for CASSLGTSGSFSTGELFF.